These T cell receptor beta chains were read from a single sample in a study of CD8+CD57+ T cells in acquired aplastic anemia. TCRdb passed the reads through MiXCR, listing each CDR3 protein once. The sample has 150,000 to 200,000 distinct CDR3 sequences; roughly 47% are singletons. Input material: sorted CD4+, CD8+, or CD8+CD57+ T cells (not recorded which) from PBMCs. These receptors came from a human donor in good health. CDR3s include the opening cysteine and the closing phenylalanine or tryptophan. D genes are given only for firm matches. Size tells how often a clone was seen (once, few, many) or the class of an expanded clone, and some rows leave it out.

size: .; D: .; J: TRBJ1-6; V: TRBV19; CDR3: CATSGRTSSYNSPLHF; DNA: TGTGCCACCTCCGGACGGACGAGCTCCTATAATTCACCCCTCCACTTT
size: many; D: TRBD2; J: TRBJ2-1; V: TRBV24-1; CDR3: CATSDPTSGSVYEQFF; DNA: TGTGCCACCAGTGATCCAACTAGCGGGAGTGTCTATGAGCAGTTCTTC
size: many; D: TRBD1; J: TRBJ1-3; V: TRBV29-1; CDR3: CSVEMLGRGRGNTIYF; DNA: TGCAGCGTTGAAATGCTGGGCAGGGGGCGCGGAAACACCATATATTTT
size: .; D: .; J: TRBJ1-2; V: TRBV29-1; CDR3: CSVGGAGAHLYGYTF; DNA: TGCAGCGTTGGGGGGGCCGGGGCGCATCTATACGGCTACACCTTC
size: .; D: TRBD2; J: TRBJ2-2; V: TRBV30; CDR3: CAWSSGLAGWVNTGELFF; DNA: TGTGCCTGGAGTTCCGGACTAGCGGGATGGGTAAACACCGGGGAGCTGTTTTTT
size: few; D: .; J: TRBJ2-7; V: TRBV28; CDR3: CASSLMGTSIYEQYF; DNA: TGTGCCAGCAGTTTAATGGGTACTAGCATCTACGAGCAGTACTTC
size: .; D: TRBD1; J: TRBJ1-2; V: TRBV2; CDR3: CASREPGQGVYGYTF; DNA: TGTGCCAGCAGGGAACCGGGACAGGGGGTCTATGGCTACACCTTC
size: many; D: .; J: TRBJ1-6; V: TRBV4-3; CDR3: CASSRDIGISSPLHF; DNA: TGCGCCAGCAGCCGGGACATCGGGATTAGTTCACCCCTCCACTTT
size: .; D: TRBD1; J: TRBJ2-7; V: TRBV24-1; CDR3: CATSDTSMGGQGFYEQYF; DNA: TGTGCCACCAGTGATACCTCGATGGGGGGACAGGGATTCTACGAGCAGTACTTC
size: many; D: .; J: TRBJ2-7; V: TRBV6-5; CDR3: CASSRLREAYEQYF; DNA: TGTGCCAGCAGCCGGCTCCGGGAAGCCTACGAGCAGTACTTC